This passage covers 29 T cell receptor beta chains from one sample sequenced in a study of graft-versus-host responses after intestinal transplantation. The repertoire was sequenced with immunoSEQ multiplex PCR; TCRdb's copy has only in-frame clones and lacks some. The sample yields about 93,000 clones, 85% to 95% seen once. Their target antigens are unknown. The specimen was unstimulated CD8+ T cells sorted from spleen or lymph node cells, collected before intestinal transplant. These receptors all come from a human donor who received an intestinal transplant.

J is TRBJ1-2 and V is TRBV18; D uncertain. CDR1 is KGHSH, CDR2 LQKENI, per germline. With 2 bases removed from V and 0 bases from J, the gap between germline ends came to 7 bases. This CDR3 comprises 14 residues. The CDR3 spells CASSPGSSNYGYTF. CDR3 DNA: TGTGCCAGCTCACCAGGCAGTTCTAACTATGGCTACACCTTC.

The V gene is TRBV4-1, the J gene TRBJ1-5; tentative D call: TRBD1 (5 bases). The CDR3 is made up of 15 amino acids. The V gene lost 1 base and the J gene lost 3 bases, with 10 bases spanning the gap. Germline V gene data show CDR1 as MGHRA and CDR2 as YSYEKL. The CDR3 DNA sequence: TGCGCCAGCAGCCAAGTAGACAGCTTCAATCAGCCCCAGCATTTT. Amino acid sequence: CASSQVDSFNQPQHF.

The genes are TRBV7-8 and TRBJ1-2; tentative D call: TRBD1 (5 bases). Trimming shortened V by 5 bases and J by 1 base, and 20 bases separated the two germline ends. The germline V gene has CDR1 SGHVS and CDR2 FQNEAQ. The CDR3 has 17 amino acids. The chain's CDR3 is CASSPEVGGDGNYGYTF. The CDR3 bases are TGTGCCAGCAGCCCAGAGGTCGGGGGGGATGGTAACTATGGCTACACCTTC.

This rearrangement joins TRBV14 to TRBJ2-3, with TRBD2 matching 12 bases. J lost 6 bases, V lost 3 bases, and 13 bases had no gene match. CDR1 SGHDN and CDR2 FVKESK come from the germline V gene. This CDR3 region has 18 residues. CDR3 nucleotides: TGTGCCAGCAGCCATTCCCCTAGCGGGGGGGCCGAGTTGGATACGCAGTATTTT. Its protein product is CASSHSPSGGAELDTQYF.

The rearrangement joins TRBV10-3 to TRBJ1-2; TRBD1 agrees at 7 bases. The junction had 17 bases not matched to a gene; V was cut back by 10 bases and J by 3 bases. The germline V gene has CDR1 ENHRY and CDR2 SYGVKD. This CDR3 spans 16 amino acids. The CDR3 nucleotides are TGTGCCACTAGAGACGCAAGACAGGGTGGGGACTATGGCTACACCTTC. Its translation: CATRDARQGGDYGYTF.

The gene calls are TRBV19 and TRBJ1-5; weak D call: TRBD1 (6 bases). This CDR3 region has 15 residues. The V gene lost 4 bases and the J gene lost 2 bases, with 12 bases spanning the gap. Looked up from germline, CDR1 is LNHDA and CDR2 is SQIVND (reference sequence). The CDR3 region is CASSTRGSRNQPQHF. The CDR3 nucleotides read TGTGCCAGTAGTACCAGGGGCAGTCGCAATCAGCCCCAGCATTTT.

The rearrangement links TRBV28 to TRBJ2-3; 7 bases are shared with TRBD2. The CDR3 spans 16 residues. J was trimmed by 2 bases and V by 5 bases; bases with no gene match: 10. Germline CDR1 is MDHEN and CDR2 is SYDVKM. CDR3 amino acids: CASSRIQTSLTDTQYF. The CDR3 bases are TGTGCCAGCAGTCGAATACAGACTAGCCTCACAGATACGCAGTATTTT. The variable domain in full, completed from reference TRBV28 and TRBJ2-3, reads DVKVTQSSRYLVKRTGEKVFLECVQDMDHENMFWYRQDPGLGLRLIYFSYDVKMKEKGDIPEGYSVSREKKERFSLILESASTNQTSMYLCASSRIQTSLTDTQYFGPGTRLTVL.

The chain carries TRBV7-6 and TRBJ2-1; TRBD2 aligns across 10 bases. CDR1 is SGHVS and CDR2 is FNYEAQ in the germline V gene. This CDR3 is built from 17 residues. J lost 0 bases, V lost 1 base, and 3 bases had no gene match. The CDR3 reads CASSLEASGSSYNEQFF. The DNA for the CDR3 is TGTGCCAGCAGCTTAGAGGCTAGCGGGAGCTCCTACAATGAGCAGTTCTTC.

The gene calls are TRBV5-8 and TRBJ2-1, with 8 positions matching TRBD1. This CDR3 is 15 amino acids long. The germline V gene encodes CDR1 SGHTS and CDR2 YDEGEE. V shed 4 bases and J 6 bases; nucleotides not matched to a gene: 9. The CDR3 spells CASSNPGQVLNEQFF. CDR3 nucleotide sequence: TGTGCCAGCAGCAACCCGGGACAGGTTCTCAATGAGCAGTTCTTC.

The CDR3 DNA sequence: TGTGCCAGTAGTACTCGTCGCGAGGCAGCCACTGAAGCTTTCTTT. Protein sequence: CASSTRREAATEAFF. V gene TRBV19 combines with J gene TRBJ1-1; no clear D gene. In germline, CDR1 is LNHDA, CDR2 SQIVND (reference sequence). V was trimmed by 4 bases and J by 4 bases, leaving 16 bases between them. CDR3 length: 15 amino acids.

In nucleotides, the CDR3 is TGTGCCAGCAGTCCCAAGGACAGGGATGCCGGGGAGCTGTTTTTT. It codes for CASSPKDRDAGELFF. The chain combines TRBV2 with TRBJ2-2; TRBD1 agrees at 8 bases. Losses at the gene ends were 5 bases for V and 6 bases for J; bases not matched to a gene: 8. The CDR3 length is 15 residues. CDR1 and CDR2 from the germline V gene are SNHLY and FYNNEI.

V and J are TRBV19 and TRBJ2-7; TRBD1 agrees at 9 bases. This CDR3 comprises 14 residues. CDR1 LNHDA and CDR2 SQIVND come from the germline V gene (reference sequence). V lost 5 bases and J lost 5; bases outside the gene matches: 7. The CDR3 nucleotides are TGTGCCAGTAGTGTGGGACAGGGAGTTAACGAGCAGTACTTC. Translation gives CASSVGQGVNEQYF.

V is TRBV19 and J is TRBJ2-2; unclear D gene. From germline, CDR1 is LNHDA and CDR2 SQIVND (reference sequence). The V end lost 5 bases, the J end lost 0 bases, and 10 bases lay between the germline ends. The CDR3 contains 15 residues. DNA of the CDR3: TGTGCCAGTAGTGAGCACAGTACGAACACCGGGGAGCTGTTTTTT. This gives the protein CASSEHSTNTGELFF.

This clone has just one count. The chain recombines TRBV7-9 with TRBJ2-2, with D possibly being TRBD2 (5 bases). Germline lookup yields CDR1 SEHNR and CDR2 FQNEAQ (reference sequence). V was pared by 3 bases and J by 6 bases, with 11 bases between. The CDR3 spans 14 residues. CDR3 nucleotide sequence: TGTGCCAGCAGCTTTTCCGGGGTGGCCGGGGAGCTGTTTTTT. Protein sequence: CASSFSGVAGELFF.

This chain links TRBV7-2 with TRBJ2-1; 14 bases line up with TRBD2. Germline CDR1 reads SGHTA; CDR2 reads FQGNSA. This CDR3 has 16 residues. V gave up 5 bases and J gave up 6 bases; unmatched junction bases: 6. CDR3: CASSPPGLAGANEQFF. The CDR3 bases are TGTGCCAGCAGCCCCCCGGGACTAGCGGGAGCCAATGAGCAGTTCTTC.

CDR3 amino acids: CASSLMGGVAAFYNEQFF. In DNA form, the CDR3 reads TGTGCCAGCAGCTTAATGGGTGGTGTAGCGGCCTTCTACAATGAGCAGTTCTTC. The rearrangement uses TRBV7-9 and TRBJ2-1; D possibly corresponds to TRBD2 (6 bases). Germline V gives CDR1 SEHNR, CDR2 FQNEAQ (reference sequence). The CDR3 has 18 residues. The ends were cut back, 2 bases at V and 3 bases at J, with 20 bases in the middle.

The V call is TRBV27, the J call TRBJ2-1; D may be TRBD2 (5 bases). The CDR3 is 14 amino acids. V lost 5 bases to trimming and J lost 6 bases, with 14 bases between them. CDR1 is MNHEY, CDR2 SMNVEV, per germline (reference sequence). CDR3 in amino acids: CASSLITAVNEQFF. For the CDR3, the DNA is TGTGCCAGCAGTCTCATAACAGCGGTCAATGAGCAGTTCTTC.

The CDR3 nucleotides read TGTGCCAGCAGCTTGCTGACCGGGACAGGGTTTACAGATACGCAGTATTTT. This translates into CASSLLTGTGFTDTQYF. This chain joins TRBV11-2 and TRBJ2-3; 9 bases align to TRBD1. The trim removed 3 bases at V and 3 bases at J, leaving 10 bases unmatched. The germline V gene has CDR1 SGHAT and CDR2 FQNNGV. This CDR3 has 17 amino acids.

The J gene is TRBJ2-3, the V gene TRBV19; 7 bases match TRBD2. The V and J ends lost 10 bases and 2 bases, in that order; junction bases with no gene match: 12. The length of the CDR3 is 15 residues. CDR1 LNHDA and CDR2 SQIVND come from the germline V gene (reference sequence). The CDR3, as DNA: TGTGCCACTGGTGGAGGGCTAGCGGACACAGATACGCAGTATTTT. Translating gives CATGGGLADTDTQYF.

J is TRBJ2-7 and V is TRBV6-5; 10 nucleotides line up with TRBD2. Germline CDR1 and CDR2: MNHEY and SVGAGI. The CDR3 spans 14 residues. The V and J ends lost 3 bases and 4 bases, in that order; junction bases with no gene match: 3. For the CDR3, the DNA is TGTGCCAGCAGTTATACAGCGGGAGGGTACGAGCAGTACTTC. This codes for CASSYTAGGYEQYF.

V and J are TRBV11-2 and TRBJ2-1; 11 bases are a match to TRBD2. The CDR3 length is 15 residues. Per germline, CDR1 SGHAT and CDR2 FQNNGV. Trimming cost V 8 bases and J 7 bases; bases outside gene matches: 10. For the CDR3, the DNA is TGTGCCAGCTTAAAGTCAACTAGCGGGAGTAATGAGCAGTTCTTC. Translating gives CASLKSTSGSNEQFF.

The CDR3 DNA sequence: TGTGCCAGCAGCTTAGTCATCACTAGCAGCACAGATACGCAGTATTTT. It encodes CASSLVITSSTDTQYF. V usage is TRBV11-3 and J usage is TRBJ2-3, with a weak D call TRBD2 (6 bases). The CDR3 runs to 16 residues. CDR1 and CDR2 (germline): SGHNT, YENEEA. Trimming cost V 1 base and J 0 bases, with 11 bases left between them. Filled out from reference TRBV11-3 and TRBJ2-3, the complete variable domain reads EAGVVQSPRYKIIEKKQPVAFWCNPISGHNTLYWYLQNLGQGPELLIRYENEEAVDDSQLPKDRFSAERLKGVDSTLKIQPAELGDSAVYLCASSLVITSSTDTQYFGPGTRLTVL.

CDR3: CASSVEPVSVDNEQFF. Written as DNA, the CDR3 is TGTGCCAGCAGCGTCGAGCCGGTAAGCGTCGACAATGAGCAGTTCTTC. V usage is TRBV9 and J usage is TRBJ2-1; D is unclear. Germline V gene lookup returns CDR1 SGDLS and CDR2 YYNGEE. This CDR3 comprises 16 residues. Trimming stripped 2 bases from V and 5 bases from J, with 17 bases between. The full variable domain, rest sourced from reference TRBV9 and TRBJ2-1, is DSGVTQTPKHLITATGQRVTLRCSPRSGDLSVYWYQQSLDQGLQFLIQYYNGEERAKGNILERFSAQQFPDLHSELNLSSLELGDSALYFCASSVEPVSVDNEQFFGPGTRLTVL.

The genes are TRBV5-6 and TRBJ2-1, with TRBD2 matching over 8 bases. CDR1 is SGHDT, CDR2 YYEEEE, per germline. V was pared by 6 bases and J by 2 bases, with 13 bases of the junction left unmatched. The CDR3 spans 17 residues. CDR3 nucleotides: TGTGCCAGCAACTCTTTACTAACTAGCGGAGCCTACAATGAGCAGTTCTTC. Translating it yields CASNSLLTSGAYNEQFF. The variable domain in full, with the rest retrieved from reference TRBV5-6 and TRBJ2-1, is DAGVTQSPTHLIKTRGQQVTLRCSPKSGHDTVSWYQQALGQGPQFIFQYYEEEERQRGNFPDRFSGHQFPNYSSELNVNALLLGDSALYLCASNSLLTSGAYNEQFFGPGTRLTVL.

The V gene is TRBV27, the J gene TRBJ2-7; no reliable D call. V was shortened by 1 base and J by 5 bases, with 12 bases between the two germline ends. This CDR3 has 14 residues. Germline-derived CDR1 and CDR2 are MNHEY and SMNVEV (reference sequence). CDR3 residues: CASSLFGPNNEQYF. Written as DNA, the CDR3 is TGTGCCAGCAGTTTATTTGGGCCCAACAACGAGCAGTACTTC.

CDR3 nucleotides: TGTGCCAGCAGCTCTAGCGGGGGTTACAATGAGCAGTTCTTC. It is translated as CASSSSGGYNEQFF. The genes are TRBV13 and TRBJ2-1; TRBD2 matches at 10 bases. Germline CDR1 PRHDT, CDR2 FYEKMQ (reference sequence). The CDR3 consists of 14 residues. With 4 bases clipped from V and 4 bases from J, the junction kept 1 base outside the gene matches.

The CDR3: CASSIRGFTVEFSEQYF. In DNA form, the CDR3 reads TGTGCCAGTAGTATCCGGGGGTTCACAGTAGAATTTAGCGAGCAGTACTTC. The gene calls are TRBV19 and TRBJ2-7, with a weak D call TRBD2 (6 bases). CDR3 size: 17 residues. V gave up 3 bases and J gave up 6 bases, with 24 bases separating them. Germline V CDR1 and CDR2: LNHDA, SQIVND (reference sequence).

J is TRBJ1-1 and V is TRBV14, with no clear D. Germline CDR1 and CDR2: SGHDN and FVKESK. The CDR3 length is 11 residues. Trimming left V 1 base short and J 8 bases short, with 5 bases between. This chain's CDR3 is CASSQGAEAFF. The CDR3 DNA is TGTGCCAGCAGCCAAGGGGCAGAAGCTTTCTTT.

The rearrangement links TRBV27 to TRBJ1-2, with a possible D match to TRBD1 (5 bases). Germline lookup yields CDR1 MNHEY and CDR2 SMNVEV (reference sequence). CDR3 length: 14 amino acids. The V gene lost 6 bases and the J gene lost 7 bases, with 18 bases spanning the gap. The chain's CDR3 is CASSPRGGSVGYTF. For the CDR3, the DNA is TGTGCCAGCAGCCCCCGGGGGGGTTCGGTTGGCTACACCTTC.